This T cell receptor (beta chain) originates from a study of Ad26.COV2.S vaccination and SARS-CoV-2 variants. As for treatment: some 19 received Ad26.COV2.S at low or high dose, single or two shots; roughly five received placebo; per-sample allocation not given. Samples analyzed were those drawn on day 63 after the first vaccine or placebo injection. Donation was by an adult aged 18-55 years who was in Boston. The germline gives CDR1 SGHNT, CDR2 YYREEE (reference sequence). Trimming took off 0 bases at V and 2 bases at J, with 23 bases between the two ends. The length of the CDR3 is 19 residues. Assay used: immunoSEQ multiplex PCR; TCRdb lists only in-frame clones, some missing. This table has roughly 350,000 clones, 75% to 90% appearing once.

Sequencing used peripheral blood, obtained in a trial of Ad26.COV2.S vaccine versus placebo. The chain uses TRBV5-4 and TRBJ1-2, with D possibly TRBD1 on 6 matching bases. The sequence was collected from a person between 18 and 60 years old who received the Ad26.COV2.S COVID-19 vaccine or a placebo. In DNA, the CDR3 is TGTGCCAGCAGCTTGGTTGGGGACATCTCGAGCGGATTAAACTATGGCTACACCTTC. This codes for CASSLVGDISSGLNYGYTF.